Included here is one T cell receptor beta chain sequence, with context. The data are from a study of blood T cell repertoires in COVID-19. Study information: Acute-phase and convalescent COVID-19 samples originated in the United States, Italy and Spain. PBMCs, B-cell-depleted T cells, or T cells provided the cDNA or gDNA that made up the material.

Methods used by the authors: Amplification from reference gene primers served as the basis for estimated nucleated cell counts. Clones were read by immunoSEQ multiplex PCR, and TCRdb kept only the in-frame ones, dropping some. V and J calls and clone size are those listed in that table; D and trimming were worked out from the DNA. In the table there are about 150,000 clones, 85% to 90% of which are singletons. Recovery among Cohort 3 donors was established by two negative PCRs, clearance, or symptom resolution. This TCR derives from a woman in her 50s who had recovered from COVID-19. Sequencing input: PBMCs or T cells enriched from blood (not recorded which).

The CDR3 DNA reads as TGTGCCAGCAGCCCATCCGGGACAGGGGTATCCGAGCAGTACTTC. The encoded protein is CASSPSGTGVSEQYF. The rearrangement uses TRBV9 and TRBJ2-7; 10 bases fit TRBD1. V was clipped by 4 bases and J by 6 bases; unmatched bases: 10. Germline V CDR1 and CDR2: SGDLS, YYNGEE. This CDR3 has 15 amino acids.